These 2 T cell receptor beta chains share one sample of origin, sequenced in a study of beta chain features in type 1 diabetes. Study results and limitations: Shorter TCRB CDR3s, moderately but significantly so, were found in Type 1 diabetes patients in all four CD4+ subsets.

The investigators reverse transcribed all of the isolated RNA, so they sequenced expressed TCRB transcripts. Profiling relied on immunoSEQ multiplex PCR, and the TCRdb table lists in-frame clones only, not all of them. The data contain approximately 250,000 clones, roughly 17% of them singletons. Their antigens are not known. Sequencing was carried out using naive CD4+ T cells from blood. The receptor set was obtained from a man aged 25-45 years with type 1 diabetes.

The chain carries TRBV7-2 and TRBJ2-7; a possible D gene is TRBD2 (5 bases). Trimming cost V 4 bases and J 3 bases, with 13 bases left between them. The V gene's germline CDR1 is SGHTA and CDR2 FQGNSA. There are 14 residues in the CDR3. This chain's CDR3 is CASSSRTGNYEQYF. In nucleotides, the CDR3 is TGTGCCAGCAGCTCCCGGACGGGGAACTACGAGCAGTACTTC.

This clone was counted only a few times. V gene TRBV18 combines with J gene TRBJ2-1; possible D gene TRBD1, 5 bases. V was pared by 3 bases and J by 4 bases, with 10 bases between. The CDR3 is 14 residues long. Germline CDR1 reads KGHSH; CDR2 reads LQKENI. This CDR3 is CASSPSQGYNEQFF. The CDR3 region has the DNA TGTGCCAGCTCACCTAGTCAGGGTTACAATGAGCAGTTCTTC. Filled out from reference TRBV18 and TRBJ2-1, the complete variable domain reads NAGVMQNPRHLVRRRGQEARLRCSPMKGHSHVYWYRQLPEEGLKFMVYLQKENIIDESGMPKERFSAEFPKEGPSILRIQQVVRGDSAAYFCASSPSQGYNEQFFGPGTRLTVL.